This T cell receptor (beta chain) was captured by sequencing in a study of T cell responses to AZD1222 COVID-19 vaccine. For this clone: Its specificity is unknown.

The protocol was immunoSEQ multiplex PCR, while the TCRdb copy is restricted to in-frame clones and leaves out a portion. The sample contains 95,000 or so clones, approximately 89% of which appear only once. V was clipped by 4 bases and J by 5 bases, with 11 bases between them. Germline V lookup: CDR1 SGHTA, CDR2 FQGTGA. This CDR3 region has 14 residues. The study, taken as a whole, reports: Clonal diversity was possibly underestimated, and white British individuals and females predominated among donors. Across spike, vaccine-associated CD4 TCRs were found, dominant at 160-218 and 743-854.

This receptor was identified in an adult in good health. The sample in question was peripheral blood, obtained on day 0 of MenACWY control vaccination. The chain joins TRBV7-3 to TRBJ2-2; no clear D. In nucleotides, the CDR3 is TGTGCCAGCAGCTCCACGGACGAGACCGGGGAGCTGTTTTTT. Translation: CASSSTDETGELFF.